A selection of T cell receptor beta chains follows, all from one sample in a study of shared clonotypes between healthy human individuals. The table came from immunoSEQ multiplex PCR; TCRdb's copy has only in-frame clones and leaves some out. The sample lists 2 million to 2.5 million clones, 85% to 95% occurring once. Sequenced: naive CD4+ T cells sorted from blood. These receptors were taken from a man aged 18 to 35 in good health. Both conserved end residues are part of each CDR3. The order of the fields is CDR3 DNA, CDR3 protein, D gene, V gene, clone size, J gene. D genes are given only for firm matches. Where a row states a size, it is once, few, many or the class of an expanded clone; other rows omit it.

CDR3 DNA: TGTGCCAGCTCATCTGAAAGGGGGACTGAAGCTTTCTTT
CDR3 protein: CASSSERGTEAFF
D gene: -
V gene: TRBV18
clone size: once
J gene: TRBJ1-1

CDR3 DNA: TGTGCCAGCAGATGGGACAGGGGGGCTAACTATGGCTACACCTTC
CDR3 protein: CASRWDRGANYGYTF
D gene: TRBD1
V gene: TRBV6-1
clone size: -
J gene: TRBJ1-2

CDR3 DNA: TGTGCCAGCAGTTACCGCAGACAGTTCACAGATACGCAGTATTTT
CDR3 protein: CASSYRRQFTDTQYF
D gene: -
V gene: TRBV27
clone size: -
J gene: TRBJ2-3

CDR3 DNA: TGCGCCAGCAGCTTGGGGGACAGCAAGCAAGCTTTCTTT
CDR3 protein: CASSLGDSKQAFF
D gene: TRBD1
V gene: TRBV5-1
clone size: -
J gene: TRBJ1-1

CDR3 DNA: TGTGCCAGCAGAAAATTGGCCTCCTACGAGCAGTACTTC
CDR3 protein: CASRKLASYEQYF
D gene: -
V gene: TRBV27
clone size: -
J gene: TRBJ2-7

CDR3 DNA: TGTGCCAGCAGTATACTCTCAGGGGGGGATACGCAGTATTTT
CDR3 protein: CASSILSGGDTQYF
D gene: -
V gene: TRBV6-5
clone size: -
J gene: TRBJ2-3

CDR3 DNA: TGTGCCAGTAGTGTCGGTCGCTCTGGAAACACCATATATTTT
CDR3 protein: CASSVGRSGNTIYF
D gene: -
V gene: TRBV19
clone size: once
J gene: TRBJ1-3

CDR3 DNA: TGCGCCAGCAGTGGACGACTAGCGGGAGGCGCTTTTAACCACAATGAGCAGTTCTTC
CDR3 protein: CASSGRLAGGAFNHNEQFF
D gene: TRBD2
V gene: TRBV10-1
clone size: -
J gene: TRBJ2-1

CDR3 DNA: TGTGCTAGCAGCTCTACAGGGGGACTGAACAATGAGCAGTTCTTC
CDR3 protein: CASSSTGGLNNEQFF
D gene: TRBD1
V gene: TRBV7-7
clone size: -
J gene: TRBJ2-1

CDR3 DNA: TGTGCCAGTAGTATCCCCGGCAGGCAAGGGGACGAGCAGTACTTC
CDR3 protein: CASSIPGRQGDEQYF
D gene: -
V gene: TRBV19
clone size: many
J gene: TRBJ2-7

CDR3 DNA: TGTGCCAGCAGCCATCGGACAGGGAAAGTAAGCACTGAAGCTTTCTTT
CDR3 protein: CASSHRTGKVSTEAFF
D gene: TRBD1
V gene: TRBV14
clone size: -
J gene: TRBJ1-1

CDR3 DNA: TGTGCCAGCAGCTTAGCGCGGGACAGGGGGCGAGAGACCCAGTACTTC
CDR3 protein: CASSLARDRGRETQYF
D gene: TRBD1
V gene: TRBV7-9
clone size: -
J gene: TRBJ2-5

CDR3 DNA: TGTGCCAGCAGTTCACAGGTGGGGGGACGATATGGCTACACCTTC
CDR3 protein: CASSSQVGGRYGYTF
D gene: -
V gene: TRBV2
clone size: -
J gene: TRBJ1-2

CDR3 DNA: TGTGCCAGCAGCCGAGCGCCAGCCCAAGAGACCCAGTACTTC
CDR3 protein: CASSRAPAQETQYF
D gene: -
V gene: TRBV7-2
clone size: -
J gene: TRBJ2-5

CDR3 DNA: TGCGCCAGCAGCTTGGAAATAGCAGAGACCCAGTACTTC
CDR3 protein: CASSLEIAETQYF
D gene: -
V gene: TRBV5-1
clone size: -
J gene: TRBJ2-5

CDR3 DNA: TGCGCCAGCAGCTTGGAGGGCAAAGACACAGATACGCAGTATTTT
CDR3 protein: CASSLEGKDTDTQYF
D gene: -
V gene: TRBV5-1
clone size: -
J gene: TRBJ2-3

CDR3 DNA: TGTGCCAGCAGTCCCTCTAGCGGGGGGCGCTACGAGCAGTACTTC
CDR3 protein: CASSPSSGGRYEQYF
D gene: TRBD2
V gene: TRBV28
clone size: -
J gene: TRBJ2-7

CDR3 DNA: TGTGCCAGCAGTCCTGCGAGTAGGTACTTCTCCTACGAGCAGTACTTC
CDR3 protein: CASSPASRYFSYEQYF
D gene: -
V gene: TRBV28
clone size: -
J gene: TRBJ2-7

CDR3 DNA: TGTGCCAGCAGCTTGCGGGGGGCCTACGAGCAGTACTTC
CDR3 protein: CASSLRGAYEQYF
D gene: TRBD2
V gene: TRBV7-9
clone size: once
J gene: TRBJ2-7

CDR3 DNA: TGTGCCACGCCGGGGGGCTACGAGCAGTACTTC
CDR3 protein: CATPGGYEQYF
D gene: TRBD2
V gene: TRBV9
clone size: once
J gene: TRBJ2-7

CDR3 DNA: TGCGCCAGCAGTAAAGGGACAGGCGGGACTGAAGCTTTCTTT
CDR3 protein: CASSKGTGGTEAFF
D gene: TRBD1
V gene: TRBV10-1
clone size: once
J gene: TRBJ1-1

CDR3 DNA: TGCGCCAGCAGCTTGGTTATATTTGCGGGGGCCGGCATCTTCCAAGAGACCCAGTACTTC
CDR3 protein: CASSLVIFAGAGIFQETQYF
D gene: -
V gene: TRBV5-1
clone size: once
J gene: TRBJ2-5

CDR3 DNA: TGTGCCAGCAGCTTTAGCGGGGGGAGGAATGAGCAGTTCTTC
CDR3 protein: CASSFSGGRNEQFF
D gene: TRBD2
V gene: TRBV7-9
clone size: -
J gene: TRBJ2-1

CDR3 DNA: TGTGCCTGGTTACAGGGAGCCGAAGCTTTCTTT
CDR3 protein: CAWLQGAEAFF
D gene: -
V gene: TRBV30
clone size: -
J gene: TRBJ1-1

CDR3 DNA: TGTGCCAGCAGTGAATTAGGGGGAAGGGTTAATCAGCCCCAGCATTTT
CDR3 protein: CASSELGGRVNQPQHF
D gene: -
V gene: TRBV2
clone size: -
J gene: TRBJ1-5

CDR3 DNA: TGTGCCAGCAGCTTGGGGAGCTGGCGTATGTCGCAGTATTTT
CDR3 protein: CASSLGSWRMSQYF
D gene: -
V gene: TRBV5-6
clone size: -
J gene: TRBJ2-3

CDR3 DNA: TGCGCCAGCAGTCTTTCACCTAGCGGGAGGGCCTTCTTGCGAGAGACCCAGTACTTC
CDR3 protein: CASSLSPSGRAFLRETQYF
D gene: TRBD2
V gene: TRBV23-1
clone size: -
J gene: TRBJ2-5

CDR3 DNA: TGTGCCAGCAGTCCCCCGGGACAGGGGGCGCCTGGCTACACCTTC
CDR3 protein: CASSPPGQGAPGYTF
D gene: TRBD1
V gene: TRBV28
clone size: -
J gene: TRBJ1-2

CDR3 DNA: TGTGCCAGCAGGAAGGACGGAATTAGCAATCAGCCCCAGCATTTT
CDR3 protein: CASRKDGISNQPQHF
D gene: -
V gene: TRBV19
clone size: -
J gene: TRBJ1-5

CDR3 DNA: TGTGCCAGCAGAACAGGCTTGGGCGGCTACACCTTC
CDR3 protein: CASRTGLGGYTF
D gene: -
V gene: TRBV27
clone size: -
J gene: TRBJ1-2

CDR3 DNA: TGTGCCAGCAGTCCTGGGTGGGCGGCGAACACCGGGGAGCTGTTTTTT
CDR3 protein: CASSPGWAANTGELFF
D gene: -
V gene: TRBV5-8
clone size: -
J gene: TRBJ2-2

CDR3 DNA: TGTGCCAGCAGCAAAAACACGAGGGCAGATACGCAGTATTTT
CDR3 protein: CASSKNTRADTQYF
D gene: -
V gene: TRBV21-1
clone size: once
J gene: TRBJ2-3

CDR3 DNA: TGTGCCAGCAGCTTGGACAGGGCGGGTGGCTACACCTTC
CDR3 protein: CASSLDRAGGYTF
D gene: -
V gene: TRBV5-6
clone size: -
J gene: TRBJ1-2

CDR3 DNA: TGTGCCAGCAGTACAGGGGGCTATGGCTACACCTTC
CDR3 protein: CASSTGGYGYTF
D gene: TRBD1
V gene: TRBV7-9
clone size: -
J gene: TRBJ1-2

CDR3 DNA: TGTGCCAGCAGTTTGAGGAGCCTACAAGAGACCCAGTACTTC
CDR3 protein: CASSLRSLQETQYF
D gene: -
V gene: TRBV28
clone size: -
J gene: TRBJ2-5

CDR3 DNA: TGTGCCAGCAGCGAAGGGCTGGGTAAGAAGAAACTGTTTTTT
CDR3 protein: CASSEGLGKKKLFF
D gene: -
V gene: TRBV14
clone size: -
J gene: TRBJ1-4

CDR3 DNA: TGTGCCAGCAGCTTAGCGCTCCCAGGGGGGGACAATCAGCCCCAGCATTTT
CDR3 protein: CASSLALPGGDNQPQHF
D gene: TRBD1
V gene: TRBV7-9
clone size: once
J gene: TRBJ1-5

CDR3 DNA: TGTGCCAGCAGCTTACCCGTGAATAATTATGGCTACACCTTC
CDR3 protein: CASSLPVNNYGYTF
D gene: -
V gene: TRBV7-2
clone size: -
J gene: TRBJ1-2

CDR3 DNA: TGTGCCAGCAGCGAGCGTGGGGGATATCAGCCCCAGCATTTT
CDR3 protein: CASSERGGYQPQHF
D gene: -
V gene: TRBV7-2
clone size: once
J gene: TRBJ1-5

CDR3 DNA: TGTGCCAGCACCACTAATAGACAGGTGACTGGCTACACCTTC
CDR3 protein: CASTTNRQVTGYTF
D gene: -
V gene: TRBV28
clone size: -
J gene: TRBJ1-2

CDR3 DNA: TGTGCCAGCAGGGAAGGGACCCAACGGGACAGTCTTTATGGCTACACCTTC
CDR3 protein: CASREGTQRDSLYGYTF
D gene: TRBD1
V gene: TRBV6-1
clone size: once
J gene: TRBJ1-2

CDR3 DNA: TGTGCCAGCAGCTTGAACTGGGGCGCTGACACCGGGGAGCTGTTTTTT
CDR3 protein: CASSLNWGADTGELFF
D gene: -
V gene: TRBV5-4
clone size: -
J gene: TRBJ2-2

CDR3 DNA: TGTGCCAGTAGTCCCCTCCATGGTGGCTACACCTTC
CDR3 protein: CASSPLHGGYTF
D gene: -
V gene: TRBV19
clone size: -
J gene: TRBJ1-2

CDR3 DNA: TGTGCCAGCAGCTTGGGGTCAGCTAGCACAGATACGCAGTATTTT
CDR3 protein: CASSLGSASTDTQYF
D gene: -
V gene: TRBV5-4
clone size: -
J gene: TRBJ2-3